The entry that follows covers one T cell receptor beta chain sequence. The data are from a study of blood T cells in healthy people across ages. CDR1 and CDR2 from the germline V gene are SQVTM and ANQGSEA. Trimming removed 8 bases at V and 4 bases at J, with 15 bases between. This CDR3 spans 12 amino acids. For the second PCR, which ran for roughly 7 to 11 cycles, a sample-barcoded 5' primer and a J-beta primer mix were used. A single record per CDR3 protein comes from TCRdb applying MiXCR to the 5' RACE reads. This sample has around 790,000 distinct CDR3 sequences, with 40% to 50% found just once. The sequencing sample was made of blood. The J gene is TRBJ2-7, the V gene TRBV29-1, with D possibly being TRBD1 or TRBD2 (5 bases each). The sequence was obtained from a man aged 55 to 70 in good health. The CDR3 region has the DNA TGCAGCTCCCGGGACGGATTTTACGAGCAGTACTTC. Protein product: CSSRDGFYEQYF.